The T cell receptor (beta chain) described here comes from a study of blood T cell repertoires in COVID-19. Study summary: The United States, Italy and Spain provided the acute and convalescent COVID-19 samples. In each case, the material was cDNA or gDNA derived from T cells, B-cell-depleted T cells, or PBMCs.

Germline V gives CDR1 SQVTM, CDR2 ANQGSEA. V lost 5 bases and J 0 bases, leaving 16 bases between the germline ends. The CDR3 runs 15 residues. In the source study's methods: Amplified reference gene primers provided the basis for estimating nucleated cell counts. The method was immunoSEQ multiplex PCR; TCRdb's version includes in-frame clones alone and lacks a portion of them. V and J calls and clone size are copied from that table; D and trimming were computed from the DNA. The data contain roughly 250,000 clones, roughly 79% of them singletons. The source material was peripheral blood. The clonotype comes from a woman of 80 years or more with acute or convalescent COVID-19. This chain joins TRBV29-1 and TRBJ1-2; D is ambiguous. CDR3 amino acids: CSVNSYVDTNYGYTF. In DNA, the CDR3 is TGCAGCGTTAATTCATATGTTGACACTAACTATGGCTACACCTTC.